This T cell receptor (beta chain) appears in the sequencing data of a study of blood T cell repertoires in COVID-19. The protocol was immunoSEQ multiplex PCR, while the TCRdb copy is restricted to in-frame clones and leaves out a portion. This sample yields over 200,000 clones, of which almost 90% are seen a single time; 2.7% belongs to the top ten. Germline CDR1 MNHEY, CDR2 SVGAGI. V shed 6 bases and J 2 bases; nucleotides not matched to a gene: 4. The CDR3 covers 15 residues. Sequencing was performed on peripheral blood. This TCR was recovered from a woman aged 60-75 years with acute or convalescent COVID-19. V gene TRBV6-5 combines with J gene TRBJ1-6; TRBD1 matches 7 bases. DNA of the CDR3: TGTGCCAGCAGGGGACAGTTCGCCTATAATTCACCCCTCCACTTT. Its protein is CASRGQFAYNSPLHF.